This TCR beta chain was recorded in a study of CD8+CD57+ T cells in acquired aplastic anemia. This clonotype was recorded at least ten times. CDR1 is DFQATT, CDR2 SNEGSKA, per germline (reference sequence). The trim removed 0 bases at V and 2 bases at J, leaving 9 bases unmatched. The CDR3 runs 18 residues. Template material for TCR beta VDJ and CDR3 profiling consisted of genomic DNA. Each CDR3 protein is one row after TCRdb ran MiXCR on the reads. The repertoire holds 200,000 to 250,000 distinct CDR3 sequences, with around 60% as singletons. The material sequenced was sorted CD4+, CD8+, or CD8+CD57+ T cells (not recorded which) from PBMCs. The receptor was derived from a human donor in good health. V and J are TRBV20-1 and TRBJ2-3, with 12 bases lining up with TRBD2. CDR3 sequence: CSARDSWLAGGNTDTQYF. CDR3 nucleotide sequence: TGCAGTGCTAGAGATAGTTGGCTAGCGGGAGGGAACACAGATACGCAGTATTTT.